What follows are 4 T cell receptor beta chains derived from one specimen sequenced in a study of metastatic and nonmetastatic thyroid tumors (TCRdb year 2020). The library came from PCR. TCRdb lists the instrument as Illumina HiSeq 4000. Starting from the raw public reads, TCRdb applied fastp trimming at Q25, assembled clones with MiXCR and retained in-frame beta chains. This sample comprises some 21,000 clones, about a quarter of them detected only once. About 3.3% of the sample rests with the top ten. None of the patients had been given any treatment before thyroid surgery. Sequences were obtained from blood. These receptors were obtained from a male donor with papillary thyroid cancer or a benign thyroid nodule (not recorded which). Some clones in this sample may be carry-over from other donors' samples.

This clone was recorded a few times. V usage is TRBV6-1 and J usage is TRBJ2-7, with D hard to call. The CDR3 runs to 13 residues. Trimming removed 4 bases at V and 0 bases at J, with 7 bases between. Germline V lookup: CDR1 MNHNS, CDR2 SASEGT. CDR3 sequence reads: CASSVLSSYEQYF. DNA of the CDR3: TGTGCCAGCAGTGTCTTGAGCTCCTACGAGCAGTACTTC.

This clone was observed a handful of times. The chain uses TRBV6-1 and TRBJ1-1; TRBD1 might be the D (5 bases). Germline CDR1 and CDR2: MNHNS and SASEGT. The CDR3 has 15 residues. Trimming pared 1 base from V and 4 bases from J, leaving 13 bases between. CDR3 bases: TGTGCCAGCAGTGAAGGGGGGGTTCGAGCCACTGAAGCTTTCTTT. This encodes CASSEGGVRATEAFF.

This clone turned up a few times. The chain is built from TRBV12-3 or TRBV12-4 and TRBJ1-5, with D perhaps TRBD1 (5 bases). V gave up 5 bases and J gave up 6 bases, with 20 bases separating them. The CDR3 has 16 amino acids. The CDR3 spells CASSLMGGGGTQPQHF. As DNA, the CDR3 is TGTGCCAGCAGTCTCATGGGGGGGGGAGGAACTCAGCCCCAGCATTTT.

The CDR3 nucleotides read TGTGCCAGCAGATCCGACGGTTATCAGCCCCAGCATTTT. Translation: CASRSDGYQPQHF. J is TRBJ1-5 and V is TRBV27; D is unclear. This CDR3 comprises 13 residues. The V gene lost 6 bases and the J gene lost 5 bases, with 11 bases spanning the gap. Germline values: CDR1 MNHEY, CDR2 SMNVEV (reference sequence).